A selection of T cell receptor beta chains follows, all from one sample in a study of beta chain features in type 1 diabetes. The assay was immunoSEQ multiplex PCR, and TCRdb's table has in-frame clones only and misses some. In the table there are about 700,000 clones, around an eighth of which are singletons. Sequencing was done on a sample of naive CD4+ T cells from blood. The source is a man younger than 35 with type 1 diabetes. The conserved cysteine and the conserved F or W are not part of the CDR3 here. Clone sizes are given selectively: once, few, many, or a class where the clone is expanded.

TRBV2 | 13 | few | ASRRGIGDTDTQY
TRBV4-2 | 13 | few | ASSQIGQNTGELF
TRBV30 | 10 | few | AWSVEGAKQY
TRBV28 | 14 | . | ASSPPWGAGNTEAF
TRBV4-1 | 14 | . | ASSQRTPPTNEKLF
TRBV5-1 | 13 | few | ASSLRTGRADTQY
TRBV13 | 9 | few | ASSSGNTIY
TRBV4-1 | 12 | few | ASSLGDRTYGYT
TRBV18 | 13 | . | ASSATVPSSYEQY
TRBV2 | 12 | few | ASTWGRENQPQH
TRBV13 | 12 | few | ASSLGQKNTEAF
TRBV11-2 | 15 | . | ASSLDGQSSPGTEAF
TRBV20-1 | 9 | . | SAPMNTEAF
TRBV29-1 | 11 | few | SVQGGIYNEQF